The TCR beta chain under discussion was sequenced for a study of cytomegalovirus exposure and HLA in healthy donors. Study-wide context: The roughly 110 validation repertoires were reported in a later analysis to have been generated on the same platform as the approximately 600 first-cohort repertoires.

As for this clone: Its target is unknown.

Per the germline V gene, CDR1 is SGHVS and CDR2 is FQNEAQ. V was pared by 5 bases and J by 1 base, with 4 bases of the junction left unmatched. The CDR3 loop spans 15 amino acids. Study results and caveats: The study put roughly 160 TCR beta chains on its list as cytomegalovirus-associated. Rare sequences made up most TCRs, while some public TCRs were found in many donors. Among the CMV-associated chains, three were confirmed in vitro as specific for CMV antigens.

Here immunoSEQ multiplex PCR was the method, and the copy in TCRdb shows in-frame clones only, minus some. The sample lists roughly 56,000 clones; roughly nine tenths were seen once. This clonotype was obtained from a man between 18 and 29 years old in good health and CMV-seronegative. Sequenced: PBMCs. This rearrangement joins TRBV7-8 to TRBJ2-3; 9 bases are shared with TRBD1. The CDR3 sequence is CASSLRDRGTDTQYF. The CDR3 DNA reads TGTGCCAGCAGCCTCCGGGACAGGGGCACAGATACGCAGTATTTT. Combining the CDR3 with reference TRBV7-8 and TRBJ2-3 gives the whole variable domain GAGVSQSPRYKVAKRGQDVALRCDPISGHVSLFWYQQALGQGPEFLTYFQNEAQLDKSGLPSDRFFAERPEGSVSTLKIQRTQQEDSAVYLCASSLRDRGTDTQYFGPGTRLTVL.